A selection of T cell receptor beta chains follows, all from one sample in a study of persistence of HIV-infected CD4 T cells. No antigen is known for these receptors. Data came from immunoSEQ multiplex PCR; TCRdb stores just in-frame clones and leaves some out. The sample shows about 5,000 clones, around two thirds of them seen only once. The material sequenced was CD4+ T cells sorted from PBMCs after 18-hour stimulation, taken from a patient who received antiretroviral therapy. The receptors here all came from an adult man with HIV who was CMV-seropositive. Both conserved end residues are part of each CDR3. A D gene is named only where the DNA matches it firmly. Clone sizes are given selectively: once, few, many, or a class where the clone is expanded.

V gene	J gene	D gene	clone size	CDR3 length	CDR3 protein	CDR3 DNA
TRBV19	TRBJ1-5	NA	few	17	CASRIYRADGGNQPQHF	TGTGCCAGTAGGATCTACAGGGCCGATGGAGGCAATCAGCCCCAGCATTTT
TRBV27	TRBJ1-2	NA	NA	19	CASSLFYPRGPWADYGYTF	TGTGCCAGCAGTTTGTTCTACCCCCGGGGACCCTGGGCGGACTATGGCTACACCTTC
TRBV7-2	TRBJ1-4	NA	medium-sized	15	CASSRSQGSNEKLFF	TGTGCCAGCAGCCGGTCCCAGGGGTCCAATGAAAAACTGTTTTTT
TRBV30	TRBJ1-1	NA	NA	12	CAWFGGYTEAFF	TGTGCCTGGTTTGGGGGGTACACTGAAGCTTTCTTT
TRBV23-1	TRBJ2-7	TRBD1	once	17	CASSQKWETGSSYEQYF	TGCGCCAGCAGTCAAAAATGGGAGACAGGGTCCTCCTACGAGCAGTACTTC
TRBV5-1	TRBJ1-3	NA	NA	13	CASKPGPGNTIYF	TGCGCCAGCAAACCAGGACCTGGAAACACCATATATTTT
TRBV18	TRBJ2-1	TRBD2	NA	16	CASSRGSGGAYNEQFF	TGTGCCAGCTCACGAGGTAGCGGGGGGGCGTACAATGAGCAGTTCTTC
TRBV28	TRBJ1-1	TRBD1	few	14	CASIFRGPNTEAFF	TGTGCCAGCATCTTCAGGGGGCCGAACACTGAAGCTTTCTTT
TRBV18	TRBJ2-5	TRBD1	NA	17	CASSPTRDRGVLGTQYF	TGTGCCAGCTCACCAACCCGGGACAGGGGAGTTTTGGGGACCCAGTACTTC
TRBV7-2	TRBJ1-2	TRBD1	NA	15	CASSLRQGGRYGYTF	TGTGCCAGCAGCTTGAGACAGGGAGGGAGATATGGCTACACCTTC
TRBV3-1/TRBV3-2	TRBJ2-1	NA	NA	13	CASSQFGRPEQFF	TGTGCCAGCAGCCAATTCGGACGGCCTGAGCAGTTCTTC
TRBV4-3	TRBJ1-2	NA	NA	15	CASSQSQGGHYGYTF	TGCGCCAGCAGCCAATCACAGGGAGGTCACTATGGCTACACCTTC
TRBV10-3	TRBJ2-2	TRBD2	NA	16	CAISEGIAGSSGELFF	TGTGCCATCAGTGAGGGGATAGCGGGGTCGTCCGGGGAGCTGTTTTTT
TRBV6-1	TRBJ1-6	TRBD1	NA	15	CASSELQGGNSPLHF	TGTGCCAGCAGTGAACTACAGGGGGGGAATTCACCCCTCCACTTT
TRBV5-1	TRBJ1-4	NA	NA	15	CASSVVTGRNEKLFF	TGCGCCAGCAGCGTGGTTACAGGGAGGAATGAAAAACTGTTTTTT
TRBV6-5	TRBJ2-7	NA	medium-sized	15	CASSYRGASTYEQYF	TGTGCCAGCAGTTATCGTGGGGCGAGCACCTACGAGCAGTACTTC
TRBV18	TRBJ1-3	TRBD1	NA	15	CASSPDRVAGNTIYF	TGTGCCAGCTCACCCGACAGGGTGGCTGGAAACACCATATATTTT
TRBV7-9	TRBJ1-2	NA	NA	16	CAGSPSGSEANYGYTF	TGTGCCGGCAGCCCCTCGGGCAGCGAAGCTAACTATGGCTACACCTTC
TRBV5-3	TRBJ2-6	NA	NA	19	CARSLTIRPGCVGANVLTF	TGTGCCAGAAGCTTGACGATTAGGCCAGGGTGTGTTGGGGCCAACGTCCTGACTTTC
TRBV13	TRBJ2-6	NA	NA	19	CASSFGGHPGVSGANVLTF	TGTGCCAGCAGCTTTGGGGGCCACCCAGGGGTCTCTGGGGCCAACGTCCTGACTTTC
TRBV29-1	TRBJ2-2	NA	NA	14	CSYNRGMNTGELFF	TGCAGCTATAACCGGGGCATGAACACCGGGGAGCTGTTTTTT
TRBV5-1	TRBJ1-1	NA	NA	15	CASSRPDRQNTEAFF	TGCGCCAGCAGCCGACCAGACAGGCAGAACACTGAAGCTTTCTTT
TRBV28	TRBJ1-2	TRBD1	NA	14	CASSFPTGDFGYTF	TGTGCCAGCAGTTTTCCGACAGGGGATTTTGGCTACACCTTC
TRBV11-3	TRBJ1-1	NA	few	15	CASSPGGGQTTEAFF	TGTGCCAGCAGTCCCGGTGGGGGGCAGACCACTGAAGCTTTCTTT
TRBV5-6	TRBJ2-2	NA	NA	16	CASSLGSRLSTGELFF	TGTGCCAGCAGCTTGGGATCGAGGCTGAGCACCGGGGAGCTGTTTTTT
TRBV9	TRBJ1-5	NA	NA	14	CASSSQGSNQPQHF	TGTGCCAGCAGCTCTCAAGGGAGCAATCAGCCCCAGCATTTT
TRBV6-5	TRBJ1-6	TRBD1	NA	14	CASRKGTGYAPLHF	TGTGCCAGCAGGAAGGGGACAGGGTATGCTCCCCTCCACTTT
TRBV2	TRBJ1-5	NA	NA	13	CASNGGSNQPQHF	TGTGCCAGCAATGGGGGTAGCAATCAGCCCCAGCATTTT
TRBV7-2	TRBJ2-1	NA	once	14	CASSLMGANNEQFF	TGTGCCAGCAGCCTCATGGGGGCCAACAATGAGCAGTTCTTC
TRBV5-1	TRBJ1-6	NA	NA	15	CASSLGDLPNSPLHF	TGCGCCAGCAGCTTGGGGGACCTGCCCAATTCACCCCTCCACTTT
TRBV30	TRBJ1-4	TRBD1	NA	13	CAWSGDSDEKLFF	TGTGCCTGGAGTGGGGACAGTGATGAAAAACTGTTTTTT
TRBV5-6	TRBJ2-3	TRBD2	NA	11	CASSSSGEAYF	TGTGCCAGCAGCTCTAGCGGGGAGGCGTATTTT
TRBV5-1	TRBJ2-1	TRBD2	NA	16	CASSLDPLAGGVRQFF	TGCGCCAGCAGCTTGGACCCGTTAGCGGGGGGGGTTAGGCAGTTCTTC
TRBV7-9	TRBJ1-5	TRBD1	NA	15	CASSLSGGDNQPQHF	TGTGCCAGCAGCTTGTCAGGGGGAGACAATCAGCCCCAGCATTTT
TRBV6-5	TRBJ1-2	TRBD1	NA	14	CASSRDSDNYGYTF	TGTGCCAGCAGCCGGGACAGCGACAACTATGGCTACACCTTC
TRBV29-1	TRBJ1-1	NA	NA	14	CSVATQGRDTEAFF	TGCAGCGTGGCCACCCAGGGTCGGGACACTGAAGCTTTCTTT
TRBV7-2	TRBJ1-1	NA	NA	14	CASSLGLLNTEAFF	TGTGCCAGCAGCTTAGGATTGCTGAACACTGAAGCTTTCTTT